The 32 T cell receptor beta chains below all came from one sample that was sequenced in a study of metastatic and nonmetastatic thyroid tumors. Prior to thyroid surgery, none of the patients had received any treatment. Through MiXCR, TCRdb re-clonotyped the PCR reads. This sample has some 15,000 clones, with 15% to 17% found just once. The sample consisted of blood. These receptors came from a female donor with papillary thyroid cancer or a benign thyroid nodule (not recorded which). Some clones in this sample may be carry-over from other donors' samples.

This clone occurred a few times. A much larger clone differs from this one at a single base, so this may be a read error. CDR3 protein: CASGQTRDQPQHF. The CDR3 nucleotides read TGTGCCAGCGGCCAGACGAGAGATCAGCCCCAGCATTTT. V gene TRBV4-2 combines with J gene TRBJ1-5; no clear D. Germline V gives CDR1 LGHNA, CDR2 YNFKEQ. The CDR3 is 13 amino acids.

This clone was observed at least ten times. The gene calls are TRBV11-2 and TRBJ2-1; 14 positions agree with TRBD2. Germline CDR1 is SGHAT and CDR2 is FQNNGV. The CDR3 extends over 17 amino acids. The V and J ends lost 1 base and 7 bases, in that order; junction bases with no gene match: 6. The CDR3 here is CASSLGGLAGVGNEQFF. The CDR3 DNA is TGTGCCAGCAGCTTAGGGGGACTAGCGGGAGTTGGGAATGAGCAGTTCTTC.

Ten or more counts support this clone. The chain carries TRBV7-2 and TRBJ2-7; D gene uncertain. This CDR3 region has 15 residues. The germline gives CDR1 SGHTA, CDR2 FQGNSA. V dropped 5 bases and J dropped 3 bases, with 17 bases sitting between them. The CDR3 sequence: CASSPQFSRHYEQYF. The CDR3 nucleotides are TGTGCCAGCAGCCCCCAGTTCAGTAGGCACTACGAGCAGTACTTC.

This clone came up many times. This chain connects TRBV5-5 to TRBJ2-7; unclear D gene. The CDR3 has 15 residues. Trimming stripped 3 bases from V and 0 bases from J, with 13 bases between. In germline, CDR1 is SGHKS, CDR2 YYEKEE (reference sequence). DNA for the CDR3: TGTGCCAGCAGCTCCTCCGGGCAGCCCTCCTACGAGCAGTACTTC. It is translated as CASSSSGQPSYEQYF.

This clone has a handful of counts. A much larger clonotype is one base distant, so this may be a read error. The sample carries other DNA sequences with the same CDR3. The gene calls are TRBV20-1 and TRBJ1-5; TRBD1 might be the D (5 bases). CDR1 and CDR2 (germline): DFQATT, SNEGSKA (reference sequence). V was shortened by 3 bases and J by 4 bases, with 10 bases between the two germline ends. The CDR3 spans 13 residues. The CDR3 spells CSARSGNNQPQHF. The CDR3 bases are TGCAGTGCTAGGTCAGGGAATAATCAGCCCCAGCATTTT.

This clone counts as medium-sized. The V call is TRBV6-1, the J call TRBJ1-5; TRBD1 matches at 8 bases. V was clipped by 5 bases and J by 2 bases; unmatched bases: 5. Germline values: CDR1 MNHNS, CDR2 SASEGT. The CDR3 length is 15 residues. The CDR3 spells CASSTGTGGNQPQHF. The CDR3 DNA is TGTGCCAGCAGTACCGGGACAGGAGGCAATCAGCCCCAGCATTTT.

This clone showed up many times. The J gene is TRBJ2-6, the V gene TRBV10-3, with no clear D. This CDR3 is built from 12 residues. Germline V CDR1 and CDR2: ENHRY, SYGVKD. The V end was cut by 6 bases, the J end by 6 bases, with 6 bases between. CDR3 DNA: TGTGCCATCAGCCGGCAGGCCAACGTCCTGACTTTC. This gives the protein CAISRQANVLTF.

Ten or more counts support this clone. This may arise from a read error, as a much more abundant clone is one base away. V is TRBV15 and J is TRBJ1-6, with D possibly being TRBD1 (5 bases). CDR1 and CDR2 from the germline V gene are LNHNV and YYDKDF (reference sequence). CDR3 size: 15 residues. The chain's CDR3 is CATIRDGGGNSPLHF. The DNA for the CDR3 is TGTGCCACCATCAGAGATGGGGGGGGTAATTCACCCCTCCACTTT.

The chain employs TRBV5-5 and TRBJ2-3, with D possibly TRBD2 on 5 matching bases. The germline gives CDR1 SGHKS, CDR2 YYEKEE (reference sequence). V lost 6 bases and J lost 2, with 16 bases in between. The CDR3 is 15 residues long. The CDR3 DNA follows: TGTGCCAGCAAGACTACTCCGACTACCACAGATACGCAGTATTTT. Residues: CASKTTPTTTDTQYF. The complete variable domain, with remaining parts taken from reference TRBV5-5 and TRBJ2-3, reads DAGVTQSPTHLIKTRGQQVTLRCSPISGHKSVSWYQQVLGQGPQFIFQYYEKEERGRGNFPDRFSARQFPNYSSELNVNALLLGDSALYLCASKTTPTTTDTQYFGPGTRLTVL.

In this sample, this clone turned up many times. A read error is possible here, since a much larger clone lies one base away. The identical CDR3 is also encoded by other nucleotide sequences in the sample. CDR3 protein: CSASPKRTDYGYTF. CDR3 DNA: TGCAGTGCCAGTCCGAAGCGGACAGACTATGGCTACACCTTC. The chain combines TRBV20-1 with TRBJ1-2; D is possibly TRBD1 (6 bases). Germline V CDR1 and CDR2: DFQATT, SNEGSKA (reference sequence). Trimming removed 6 bases from V and 3 bases from J, with 17 bases in between. This CDR3 is 14 amino acids long.

CDR3 protein: CSASTRDRGRNEQFF. The CDR3 nucleotides read TGCAGTGCATCGACCCGGGACAGGGGGAGGAATGAGCAGTTCTTC. The chain combines TRBV20-1 with TRBJ2-1, with 11 bases that match TRBD1. The J segment lost 7 bases and the V segment lost 6 bases, leaving 11 bases of the junction unmatched. CDR1 is DFQATT, CDR2 SNEGSKA, per germline (reference sequence). CDR3 length: 15 residues.

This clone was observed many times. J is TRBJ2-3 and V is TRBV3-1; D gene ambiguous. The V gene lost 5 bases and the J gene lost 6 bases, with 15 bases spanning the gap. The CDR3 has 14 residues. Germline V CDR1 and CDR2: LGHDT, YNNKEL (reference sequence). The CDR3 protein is CASSSSSPSDTQYF. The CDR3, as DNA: TGTGCCAGCAGCTCTAGTAGCCCCTCGGATACGCAGTATTTT.

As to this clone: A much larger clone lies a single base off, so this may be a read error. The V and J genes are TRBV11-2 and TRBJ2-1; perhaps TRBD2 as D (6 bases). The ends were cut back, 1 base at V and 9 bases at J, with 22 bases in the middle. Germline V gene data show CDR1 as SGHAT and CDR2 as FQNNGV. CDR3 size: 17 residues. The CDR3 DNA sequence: TGTGCCAGCAGCTTAGGTTCTTTGGGCGGGGTCCTCCGTGAGCAGTTCTTC. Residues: CASSLGSLGGVLREQFF. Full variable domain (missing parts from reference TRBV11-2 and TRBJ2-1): EAGVAQSPRYKIIEKRQSVAFWCNPISGHATLYWYQQILGQGPKLLIQFQNNGVVDDSQLPKDRFSAERLKGVDSTLKIQPAKLEDSAVYLCASSLGSLGGVLREQFFGPGTRLTVL.

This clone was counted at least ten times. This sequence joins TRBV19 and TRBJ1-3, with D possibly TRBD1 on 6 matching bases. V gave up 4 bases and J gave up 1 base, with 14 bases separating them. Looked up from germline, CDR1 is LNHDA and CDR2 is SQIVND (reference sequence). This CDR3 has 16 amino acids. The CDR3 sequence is CASSSLGTNSGNTIYF. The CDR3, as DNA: TGTGCCAGTAGTAGCCTCGGGACAAATTCTGGAAACACCATATATTTT.

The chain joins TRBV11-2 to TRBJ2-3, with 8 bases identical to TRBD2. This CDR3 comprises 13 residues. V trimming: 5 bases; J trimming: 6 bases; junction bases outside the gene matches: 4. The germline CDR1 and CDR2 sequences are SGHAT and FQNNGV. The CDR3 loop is CASSLSGSDTQYF. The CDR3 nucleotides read TGTGCCAGCAGCCTAAGCGGGAGTGATACGCAGTATTTT.

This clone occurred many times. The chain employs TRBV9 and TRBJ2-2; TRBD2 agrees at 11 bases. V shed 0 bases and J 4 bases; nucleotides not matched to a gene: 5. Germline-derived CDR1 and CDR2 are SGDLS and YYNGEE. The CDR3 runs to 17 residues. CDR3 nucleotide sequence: TGTGCCAGCAGCGTAGGAACTAGCGGGGGACGCACCGGGGAGCTGTTTTTT. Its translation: CASSVGTSGGRTGELFF.

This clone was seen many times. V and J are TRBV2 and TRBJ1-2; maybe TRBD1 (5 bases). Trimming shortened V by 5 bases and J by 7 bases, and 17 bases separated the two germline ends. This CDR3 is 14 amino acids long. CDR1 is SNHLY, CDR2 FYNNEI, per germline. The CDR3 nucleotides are TGTGCCAGCAGTCCGACAGCTAGAATCGGTGGCTACACCTTC. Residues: CASSPTARIGGYTF.

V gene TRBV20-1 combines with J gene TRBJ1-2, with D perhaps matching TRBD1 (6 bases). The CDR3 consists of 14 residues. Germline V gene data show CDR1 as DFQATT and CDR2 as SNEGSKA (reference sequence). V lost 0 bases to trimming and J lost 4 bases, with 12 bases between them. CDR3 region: CSARDPGQIYGYTF. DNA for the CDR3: TGCAGTGCTAGAGATCCCGGACAGATCTATGGCTACACCTTC.

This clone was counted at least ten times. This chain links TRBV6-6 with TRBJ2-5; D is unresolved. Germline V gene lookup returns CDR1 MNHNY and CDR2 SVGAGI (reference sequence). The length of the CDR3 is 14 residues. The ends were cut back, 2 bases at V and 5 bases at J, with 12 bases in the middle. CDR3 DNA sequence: TGTGCCAGCAGTTACCCCTCGGCCGTCGAGACCCAGTACTTC. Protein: CASSYPSAVETQYF.

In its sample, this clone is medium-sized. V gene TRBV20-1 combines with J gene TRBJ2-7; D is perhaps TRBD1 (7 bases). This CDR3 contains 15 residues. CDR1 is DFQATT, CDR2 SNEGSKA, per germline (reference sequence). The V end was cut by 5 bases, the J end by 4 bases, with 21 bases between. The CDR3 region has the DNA TGCAGTGCTGAGAGCGCGGAGGGGGCTCGATACGAGCAGTACTTC. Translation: CSAESAEGARYEQYF.

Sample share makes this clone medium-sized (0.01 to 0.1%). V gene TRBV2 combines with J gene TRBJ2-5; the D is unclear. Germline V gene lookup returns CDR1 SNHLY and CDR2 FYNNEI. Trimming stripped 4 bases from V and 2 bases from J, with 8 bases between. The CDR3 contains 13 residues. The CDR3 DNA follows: TGTGCCAGCAGTGTGTTTTCTCAAGAGACCCAGTACTTC. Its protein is CASSVFSQETQYF.

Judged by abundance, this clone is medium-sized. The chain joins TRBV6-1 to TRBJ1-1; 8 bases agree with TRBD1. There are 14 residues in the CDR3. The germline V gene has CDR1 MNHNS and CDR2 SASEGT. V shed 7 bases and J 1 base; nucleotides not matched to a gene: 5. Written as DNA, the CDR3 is TGTGCCAGCAACAGACAGGGGACGAACACTGAAGCTTTCTTT. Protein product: CASNRQGTNTEAFF.

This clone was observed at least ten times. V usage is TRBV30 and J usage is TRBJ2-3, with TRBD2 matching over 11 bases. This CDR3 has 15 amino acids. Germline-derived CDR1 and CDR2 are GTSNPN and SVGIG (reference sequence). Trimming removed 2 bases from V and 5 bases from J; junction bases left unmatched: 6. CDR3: CAWSFSGGAEDTQYF. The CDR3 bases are TGTGCCTGGAGTTTTAGCGGGGGGGCCGAAGATACGCAGTATTTT. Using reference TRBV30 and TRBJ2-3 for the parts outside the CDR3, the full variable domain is SQTIHQWPATLVQPVGSPLSLECTVEGTSNPNLYWYRQAAGRGLQLLFYSVGIGQISSEVPQNLSASRPQDRQFILSSKKLLLSDSGFYLCAWSFSGGAEDTQYFGPGTRLTVL.

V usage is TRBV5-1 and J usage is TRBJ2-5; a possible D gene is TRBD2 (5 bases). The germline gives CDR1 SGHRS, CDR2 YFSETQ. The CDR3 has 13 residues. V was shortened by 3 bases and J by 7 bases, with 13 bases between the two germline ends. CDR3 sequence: CASSSDPGGTQYF. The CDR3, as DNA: TGCGCCAGCAGCTCCGACCCAGGAGGGACCCAGTACTTC. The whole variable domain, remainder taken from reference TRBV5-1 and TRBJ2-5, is KAGVTQTPRYLIKTRGQQVTLSCSPISGHRSVSWYQQTPGQGLQFLFEYFSETQRNKGNFPGRFSGRQFSNSRSEMNVSTLELGDSALYLCASSSDPGGTQYFGPGTRLLVL.

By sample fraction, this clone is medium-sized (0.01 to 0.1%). The CDR3 region is CASSLSVYEQYF. The CDR3 DNA reads TGTGCCAGCAGCTTAAGTGTCTACGAGCAGTACTTC. The chain employs TRBV7-2 and TRBJ2-7; D unresolved. V lost 2 bases and J 3 bases, leaving 5 bases between the germline ends. Germline values: CDR1 SGHTA, CDR2 FQGNSA. The CDR3 is made up of 12 amino acids.

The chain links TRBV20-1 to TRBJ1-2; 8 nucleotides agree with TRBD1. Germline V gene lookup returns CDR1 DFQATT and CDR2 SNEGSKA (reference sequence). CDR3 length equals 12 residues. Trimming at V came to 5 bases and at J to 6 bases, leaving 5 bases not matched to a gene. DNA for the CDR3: TGCAGTGCTTGGACAGGGAACCATGGCTACACCTTC. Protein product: CSAWTGNHGYTF.

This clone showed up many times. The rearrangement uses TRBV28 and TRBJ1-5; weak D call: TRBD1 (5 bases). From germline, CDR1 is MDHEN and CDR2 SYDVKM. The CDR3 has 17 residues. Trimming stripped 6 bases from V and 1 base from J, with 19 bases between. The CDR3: CASSRGTPGWSNQPQHF. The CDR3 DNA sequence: TGTGCCAGCAGCCGCGGGACCCCGGGTTGGAGCAATCAGCCCCAGCATTTT.

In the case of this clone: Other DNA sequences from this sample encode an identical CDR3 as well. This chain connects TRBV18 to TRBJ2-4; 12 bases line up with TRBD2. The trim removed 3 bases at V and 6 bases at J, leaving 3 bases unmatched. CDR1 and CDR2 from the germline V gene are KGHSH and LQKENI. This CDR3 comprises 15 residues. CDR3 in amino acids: CASSPTSGSRNIQYF. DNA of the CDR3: TGTGCCAGCTCACCGACTAGCGGGAGCAGAAACATTCAGTACTTC.

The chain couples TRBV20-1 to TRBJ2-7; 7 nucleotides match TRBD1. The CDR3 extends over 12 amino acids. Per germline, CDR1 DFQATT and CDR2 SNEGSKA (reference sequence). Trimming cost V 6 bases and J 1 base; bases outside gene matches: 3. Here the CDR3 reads CSAQQGSYEQYF. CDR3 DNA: TGCAGTGCCCAACAGGGGTCCTACGAGCAGTACTTC.

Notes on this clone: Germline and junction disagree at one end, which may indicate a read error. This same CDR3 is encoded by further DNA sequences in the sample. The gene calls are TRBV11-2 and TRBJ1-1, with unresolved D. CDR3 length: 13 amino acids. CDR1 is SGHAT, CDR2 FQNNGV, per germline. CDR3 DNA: TGTGCCAGTAGCTCCGGTACATACACTGAAGCTTTCTTT. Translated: CASSSGTYTEAFF. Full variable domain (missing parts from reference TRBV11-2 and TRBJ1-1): EAGVAQSPRYKIIEKRQSVAFWCNPISGHATLYWYQQILGQGPKLLIQFQNNGVVDDSQLPKDRFSAERLKGVDSTLKIQPAKLEDSAVYLCASSSGTYTEAFFGQGTRLTVV.

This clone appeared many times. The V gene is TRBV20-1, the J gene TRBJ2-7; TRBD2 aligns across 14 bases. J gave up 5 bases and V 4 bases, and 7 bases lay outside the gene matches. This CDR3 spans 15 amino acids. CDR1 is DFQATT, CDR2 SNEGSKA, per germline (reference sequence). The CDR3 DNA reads TGCAGTGCTAAGGGACTAGCGGGAGACTTGAACGAGCAGTACTTC. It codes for CSAKGLAGDLNEQYF.

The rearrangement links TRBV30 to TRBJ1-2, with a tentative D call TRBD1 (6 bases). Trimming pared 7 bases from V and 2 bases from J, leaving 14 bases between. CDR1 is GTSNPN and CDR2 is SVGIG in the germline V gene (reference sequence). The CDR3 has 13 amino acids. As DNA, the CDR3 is TGTGCCTCTTCCCAAGGGGGAAACTATGGCTACACCTTC. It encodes CASSQGGNYGYTF.